This TCR beta chain derives from a study of T cell changes during pregnancy in multiple sclerosis. Per the germline V gene, CDR1 is SGHTA and CDR2 is FQGTGA. The CDR3 has 13 residues. The V end lost 2 bases, the J end lost 1 base, and 5 bases lay between the germline ends. This clone was seen more than once but under ten times. Clones were read by immunoSEQ multiplex PCR, and TCRdb kept only the in-frame ones, dropping some. The sample carries tens of thousands of clones, 88% recorded once. This sequence originates from a female donor in good health, enrolled as a control in a pregnancy study. The rearrangement uses TRBV7-3 and TRBJ1-1, with D unclear. This material consisted of CD4+ T cells from peripheral blood mononuclear cells, taken in the first trimester of pregnancy. The CDR3 DNA reads TGTGCCAGCAGCTTAGAGGGGAACACTGAAGCTTTCTTT. Translation gives CASSLEGNTEAFF.